These 8 T cell receptor beta chains came from one sample sequenced in a study of T-cell reconstitution after alpha-beta-depleted transplantation in children. Unique molecular identifiers were used in preparing the TCRbeta library. A single record per CDR3 protein comes from TCRdb applying MiXCR to the PCR reads. Of about 350,000 distinct CDR3 sequences listed, 10% to 15% are singletons. The starting material was PBMCs, obtained from the stem cell graft. The receptors were sampled from a human donor who donated a stem cell graft to a child with Fanconi anemia.

This clonotype was found a few times. The rearrangement links TRBV12-3 or TRBV12-4 to TRBJ2-2; weak D call: TRBD2 (7 bases). There are 15 residues in the CDR3. Trimming removed 1 base from V and 6 bases from J, with 12 bases in between. This chain's CDR3 is CASSLVGGPAGELFF. Written as DNA, the CDR3 is TGTGCCAGCAGTTTAGTGGGGGGGCCCGCCGGGGAGCTGTTTTTT.

This clonotype occurred once. The chain links TRBV11-2 to TRBJ2-7; 9 nucleotides agree with TRBD1. With V trimmed by 1 base and J by 3 bases, 4 bases remained unmatched. Germline CDR1 is SGHAT and CDR2 is FQNNGV. The CDR3 is made up of 15 amino acids. CDR3 nucleotides: TGTGCCAGCAGCTTAGGCGGGACAGGGCTCTACGAGCAGTACTTC. This sequence encodes CASSLGGTGLYEQYF.

This clonotype was observed a few times. The rearrangement joins TRBV7-3 to TRBJ2-2; maybe TRBD2 (5 bases). Germline V gives CDR1 SGHTA, CDR2 FQGTGA. V lost 5 bases and J 4 bases, leaving 20 bases between the germline ends. The CDR3 contains 17 residues. Written as DNA, the CDR3 is TGTGCCAGCAGCCCGCGTCCACCGGCGGGTAGCACCGGGGAGCTGTTTTTT. Protein: CASSPRPPAGSTGELFF.

V gene TRBV7-7 combines with J gene TRBJ2-3; perhaps TRBD1 as D (6 bases). This CDR3 is 14 amino acids long. V dropped 3 bases and J dropped 6 bases, with 13 bases sitting between them. Germline V gene sequence: CDR1 SSHAT, CDR2 FNYEAQ (reference sequence). The CDR3 sequence is CASSLGHPTDTQYF. CDR3 DNA sequence: TGTGCCAGCAGCTTGGGACATCCCACGGATACGCAGTATTTT.

The chain joins TRBV6-4 to TRBJ2-3; TRBD1 matches at 11 bases. The V segment lost 5 bases and the J segment 4 bases; nucleotides outside the gene matches: 5. The CDR3 is made up of 15 amino acids. CDR1 is MRHNA and CDR2 is SNTAGT in the germline V gene. CDR3 sequence (DNA): TGTGCCAGCAGTTCGGGACAGGGGGGCCCAGATACGCAGTATTTT. Amino acid sequence: CASSSGQGGPDTQYF.

The V call is TRBV7-6, the J call TRBJ2-1; 8 bases fit TRBD2. The CDR3 spans 16 residues. CDR1 and CDR2 (germline): SGHVS, FNYEAQ. The trim removed 2 bases at V and 4 bases at J, leaving 7 bases unmatched. CDR3 coding DNA: TGTGCCAGCAGCTTACGGAGGCGGGGGGAGTACAATGAGCAGTTCTTC. It translates to CASSLRRRGEYNEQFF.

This clonotype turned up a few times. The chain joins TRBV18 to TRBJ2-5, with D possibly TRBD2 on 5 matching bases. Germline CDR1 KGHSH, CDR2 LQKENI. CDR3 length: 14 amino acids. V lost 0 bases, J lost 4 bases, and 9 bases lay in between. The CDR3 DNA reads TGTGCCAGCTCACCACCAACAGAGGGAGAGACCCAGTACTTC. It is translated as CASSPPTEGETQYF.

This chain links TRBV18 with TRBJ2-6; TRBD2 agrees at 7 bases. CDR1 is KGHSH and CDR2 is LQKENI in the germline V gene. Germline trimming cut 4 bases from V and 0 bases from J; bases unmatched to any gene: 6. The CDR3 runs 17 residues. The CDR3 is CASSREGGTSGANVLTF. CDR3 DNA sequence: TGTGCCAGCTCACGGGAGGGAGGAACCTCTGGGGCCAACGTCCTGACTTTC.